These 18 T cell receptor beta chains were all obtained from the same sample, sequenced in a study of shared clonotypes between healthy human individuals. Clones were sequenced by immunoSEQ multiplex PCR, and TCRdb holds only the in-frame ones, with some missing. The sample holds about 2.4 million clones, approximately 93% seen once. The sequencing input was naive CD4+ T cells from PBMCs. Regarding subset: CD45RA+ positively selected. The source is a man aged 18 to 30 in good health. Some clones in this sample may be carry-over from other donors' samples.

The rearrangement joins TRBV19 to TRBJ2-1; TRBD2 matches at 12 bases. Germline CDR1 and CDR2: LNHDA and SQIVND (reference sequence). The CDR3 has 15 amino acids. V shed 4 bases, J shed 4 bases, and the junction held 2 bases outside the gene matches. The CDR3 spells CASSTLAGGYNEQFF. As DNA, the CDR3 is TGTGCCAGTAGTACCCTAGCGGGAGGGTACAATGAGCAGTTCTTC.

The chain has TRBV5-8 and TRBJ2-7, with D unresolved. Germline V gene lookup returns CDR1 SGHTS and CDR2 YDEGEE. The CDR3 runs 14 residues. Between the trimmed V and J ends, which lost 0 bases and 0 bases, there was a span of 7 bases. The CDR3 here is CASSLGTASYEQYF. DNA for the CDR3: TGTGCCAGCAGCTTGGGGACGGCCTCCTACGAGCAGTACTTC.

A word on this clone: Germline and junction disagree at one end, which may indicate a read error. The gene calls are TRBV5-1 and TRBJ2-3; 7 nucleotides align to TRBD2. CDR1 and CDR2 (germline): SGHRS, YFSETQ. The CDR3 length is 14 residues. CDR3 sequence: CASSAQTSTDTQYF. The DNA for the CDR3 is TGCGCCAGCAGCGCCCAGACTAGCACGGATACGCAGTATTTT.

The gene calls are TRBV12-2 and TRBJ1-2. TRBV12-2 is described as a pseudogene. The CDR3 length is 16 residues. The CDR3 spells CASRRHRGGVDYGYTF. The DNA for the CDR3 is TGTGCAAGTCGCCGCCATCGGGGGGGCGTGGACTATGGCTACACCTTC.

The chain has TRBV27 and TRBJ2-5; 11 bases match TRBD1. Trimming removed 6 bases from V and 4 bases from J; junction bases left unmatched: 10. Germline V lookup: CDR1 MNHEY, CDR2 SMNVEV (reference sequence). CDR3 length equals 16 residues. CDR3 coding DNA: TGTGCCAGCAGCTCCAGAGGGACAGGGGGAGCAGAGACCCAGTACTTC. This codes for CASSSRGTGGAETQYF.

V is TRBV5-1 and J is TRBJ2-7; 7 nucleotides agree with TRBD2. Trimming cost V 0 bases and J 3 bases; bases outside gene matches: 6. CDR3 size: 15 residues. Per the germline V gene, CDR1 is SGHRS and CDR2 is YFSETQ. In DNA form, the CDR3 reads TGCGCCAGCAGCTTGGCGGCGGGAGAGTACTACGAGCAGTACTTC. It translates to CASSLAAGEYYEQYF.

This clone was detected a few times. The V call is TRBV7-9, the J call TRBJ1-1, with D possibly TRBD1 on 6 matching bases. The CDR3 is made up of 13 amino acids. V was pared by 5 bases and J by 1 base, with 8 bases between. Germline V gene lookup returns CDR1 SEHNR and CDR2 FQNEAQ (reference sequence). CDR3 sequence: CASSAGANTEAFF. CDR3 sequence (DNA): TGTGCCAGCAGCGCAGGGGCGAACACTGAAGCTTTCTTT. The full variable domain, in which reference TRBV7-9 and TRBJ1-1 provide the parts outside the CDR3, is DTGVSQNPRHKITKRGQNVTFRCDPISEHNRLYWYRQTLGQGPEFLTYFQNEAQLEKSRLLSDRFSAERPKGSFSTLEIQRTEQGDSAMYLCASSAGANTEAFFGQGTRLTVV.

The CDR3 nucleotides read TGTGCCAGCAGCTTCCCCCGGGCCAGCGACGAGACCCAGTACTTC. Translating gives CASSFPRASDETQYF. This sequence joins TRBV11-3 and TRBJ2-5, with no clear D. The germline V and J ends were trimmed by 3 bases and 5 bases, with 16 bases remaining between them. The CDR3 consists of 15 residues. From germline, CDR1 is SGHNT and CDR2 YENEEA.

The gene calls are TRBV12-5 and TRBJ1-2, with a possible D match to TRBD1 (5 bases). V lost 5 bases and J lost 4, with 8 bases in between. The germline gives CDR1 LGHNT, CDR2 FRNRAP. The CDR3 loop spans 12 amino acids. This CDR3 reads CASGTGLYGYTF. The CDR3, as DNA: TGTGCTAGTGGTACGGGGCTCTATGGCTACACCTTC.

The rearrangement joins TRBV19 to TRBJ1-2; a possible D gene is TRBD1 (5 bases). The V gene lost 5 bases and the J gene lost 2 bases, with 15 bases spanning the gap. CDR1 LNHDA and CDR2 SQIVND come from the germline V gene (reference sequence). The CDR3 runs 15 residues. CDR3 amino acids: CASSFLGALNYGYTF. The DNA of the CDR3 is TGTGCCAGTAGTTTCTTAGGGGCGTTAAACTATGGCTACACCTTC.

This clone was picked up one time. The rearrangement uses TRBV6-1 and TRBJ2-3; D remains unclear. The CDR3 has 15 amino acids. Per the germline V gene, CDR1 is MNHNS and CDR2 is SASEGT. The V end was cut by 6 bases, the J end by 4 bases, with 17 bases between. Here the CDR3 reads CASRTYSTPSDTQYF. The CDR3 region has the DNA TGTGCCAGCAGGACCTACTCGACGCCCTCAGATACGCAGTATTTT.

Written as DNA, the CDR3 is TGCGCCAGCAGCTTGGTGACCTCCCTCGCTCAAGAGACCCAGTACTTC. As protein: CASSLVTSLAQETQYF. The chain is built from TRBV5-1 and TRBJ2-5; D is unresolved. This CDR3 has 16 residues. Per germline, CDR1 SGHRS and CDR2 YFSETQ. V lost 0 bases to trimming and J lost 2 bases, with 14 bases between them.

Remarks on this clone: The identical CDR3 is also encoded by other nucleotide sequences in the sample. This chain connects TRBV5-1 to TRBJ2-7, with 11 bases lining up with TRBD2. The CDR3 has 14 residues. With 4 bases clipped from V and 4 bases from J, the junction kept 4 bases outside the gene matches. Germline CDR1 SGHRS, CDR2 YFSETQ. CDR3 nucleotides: TGCGCCAGCAGCGACACTAGCGGGAGTTACGAGCAGTACTTC. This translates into CASSDTSGSYEQYF.

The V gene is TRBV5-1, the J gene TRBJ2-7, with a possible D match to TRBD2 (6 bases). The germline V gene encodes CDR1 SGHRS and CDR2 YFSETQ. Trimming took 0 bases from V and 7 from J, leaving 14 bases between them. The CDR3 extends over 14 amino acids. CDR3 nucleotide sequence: TGCGCCAGCAGCTTGGTGGCGGGGCCTGGGGAGCAGTACTTC. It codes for CASSLVAGPGEQYF. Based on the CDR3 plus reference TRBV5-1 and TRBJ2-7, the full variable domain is KAGVTQTPRYLIKTRGQQVTLSCSPISGHRSVSWYQQTPGQGLQFLFEYFSETQRNKGNFPGRFSGRQFSNSRSEMNVSTLELGDSALYLCASSLVAGPGEQYFGPGTRLTVT.

The CDR3 nucleotides are TGTGCCAGCAGCTCCGGGACAGGGGGCTTCTACCAAGAGACCCAGTACTTC. This sequence encodes CASSSGTGGFYQETQYF. This rearrangement joins TRBV5-6 to TRBJ2-5, with 12 bases lining up with TRBD1. The trim removed 3 bases at V and 0 bases at J, leaving 6 bases unmatched. The germline V gene has CDR1 SGHDT and CDR2 YYEEEE. This CDR3 spans 17 amino acids.

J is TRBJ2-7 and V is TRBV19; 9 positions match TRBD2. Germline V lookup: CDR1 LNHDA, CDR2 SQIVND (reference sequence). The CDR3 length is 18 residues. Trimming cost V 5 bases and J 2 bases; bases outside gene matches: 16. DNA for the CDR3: TGTGCCAGTAGTCCCCGAACCATGACTAGCGGTTTTACCTACGAGCAGTACTTC. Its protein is CASSPRTMTSGFTYEQYF.

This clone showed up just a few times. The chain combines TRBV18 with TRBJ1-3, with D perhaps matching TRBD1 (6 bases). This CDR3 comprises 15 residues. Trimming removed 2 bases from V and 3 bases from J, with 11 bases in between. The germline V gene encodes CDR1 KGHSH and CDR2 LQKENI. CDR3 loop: CASSPRGGGGNTIYF. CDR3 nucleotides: TGTGCCAGCTCACCAAGAGGAGGGGGTGGAAACACCATATATTTT.

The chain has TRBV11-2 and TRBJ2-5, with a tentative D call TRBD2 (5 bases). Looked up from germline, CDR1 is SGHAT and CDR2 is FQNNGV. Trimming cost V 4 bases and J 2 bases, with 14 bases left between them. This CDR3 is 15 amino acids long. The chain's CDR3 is CASSSWTYSQETQYF. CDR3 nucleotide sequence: TGTGCCAGCAGCTCCTGGACTTATTCTCAAGAGACCCAGTACTTC.